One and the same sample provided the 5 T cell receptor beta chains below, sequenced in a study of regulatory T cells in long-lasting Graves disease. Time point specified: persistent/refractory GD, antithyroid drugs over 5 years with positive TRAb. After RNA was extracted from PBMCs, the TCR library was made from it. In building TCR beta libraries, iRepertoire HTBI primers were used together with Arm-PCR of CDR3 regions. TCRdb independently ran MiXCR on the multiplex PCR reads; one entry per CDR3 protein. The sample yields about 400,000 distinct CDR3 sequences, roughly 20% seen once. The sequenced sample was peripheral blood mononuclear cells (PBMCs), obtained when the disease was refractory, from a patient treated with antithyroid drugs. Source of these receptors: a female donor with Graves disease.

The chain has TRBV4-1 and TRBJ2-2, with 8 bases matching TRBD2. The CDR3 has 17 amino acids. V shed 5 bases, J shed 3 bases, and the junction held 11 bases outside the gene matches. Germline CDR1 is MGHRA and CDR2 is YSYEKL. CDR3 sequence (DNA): TGCGCCAGCAGCAAAAGGGGCCTAGCGGGTGACACCGGGGAGCTGTTTTTT. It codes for CASSKRGLAGDTGELFF.

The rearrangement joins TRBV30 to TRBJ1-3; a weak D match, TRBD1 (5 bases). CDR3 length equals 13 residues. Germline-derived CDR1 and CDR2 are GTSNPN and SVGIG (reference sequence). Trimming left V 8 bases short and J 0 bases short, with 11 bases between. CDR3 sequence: CAKTGSSGNTIYF. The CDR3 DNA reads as TGTGCCAAAACAGGAAGCTCTGGAAACACCATATATTTT.

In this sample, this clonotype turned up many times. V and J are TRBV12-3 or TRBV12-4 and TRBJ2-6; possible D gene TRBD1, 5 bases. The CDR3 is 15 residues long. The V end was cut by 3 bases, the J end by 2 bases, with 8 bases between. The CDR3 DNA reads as TGTGCCAGCAGTTTTCGACAGACTGGGGCCAACGTCCTGACTTTC. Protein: CASSFRQTGANVLTF.

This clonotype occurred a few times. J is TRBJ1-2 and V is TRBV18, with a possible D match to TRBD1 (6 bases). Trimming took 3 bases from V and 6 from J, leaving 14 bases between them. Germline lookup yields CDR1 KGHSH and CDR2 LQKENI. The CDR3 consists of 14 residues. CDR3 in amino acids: CASSPSGQRDGYTF. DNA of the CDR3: TGTGCCAGCTCACCTTCTGGACAGCGGGATGGCTACACCTTC.

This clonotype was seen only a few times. DNA of the CDR3: TGTGCCAGCAGTATTACCGGGACAGGGGGTCGCTACACCTTC. Its protein product is CASSITGTGGRYTF. This chain uses TRBV12-3 or TRBV12-4 with TRBJ1-2; 11 bases line up with TRBD1. There are 14 residues in the CDR3. Trimming took 5 bases from V and 9 from J; bases not matched to a gene: 8.